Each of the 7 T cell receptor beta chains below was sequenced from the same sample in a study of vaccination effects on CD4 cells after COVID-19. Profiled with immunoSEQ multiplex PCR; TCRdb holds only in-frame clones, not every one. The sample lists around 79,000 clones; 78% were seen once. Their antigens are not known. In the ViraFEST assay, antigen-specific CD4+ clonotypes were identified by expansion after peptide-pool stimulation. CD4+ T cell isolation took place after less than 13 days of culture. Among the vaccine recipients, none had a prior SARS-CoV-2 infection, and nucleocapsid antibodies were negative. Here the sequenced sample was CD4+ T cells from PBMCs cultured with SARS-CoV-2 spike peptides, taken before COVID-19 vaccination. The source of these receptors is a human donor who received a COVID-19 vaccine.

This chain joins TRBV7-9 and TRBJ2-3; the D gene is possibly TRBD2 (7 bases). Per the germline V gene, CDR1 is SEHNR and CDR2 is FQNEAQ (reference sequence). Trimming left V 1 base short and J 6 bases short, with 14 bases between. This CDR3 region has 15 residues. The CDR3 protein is CASSLGRGAGDTQYF. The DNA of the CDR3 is TGTGCCAGCAGCTTAGGCCGGGGGGCCGGGGATACGCAGTATTTT.

The CDR3 reads CASSPLSTGAGNTIYF. CDR3 sequence (DNA): TGTGCCAGCAGCCCCCTCAGCACGGGGGCTGGAAACACCATATATTTT. The rearrangement uses TRBV9 and TRBJ1-3; TRBD1 is a possible D gene (5 bases). There are 16 residues in the CDR3. Trimming took 4 bases from V and 2 from J, leaving 16 bases between them. CDR1 and CDR2 (germline): SGDLS, YYNGEE.

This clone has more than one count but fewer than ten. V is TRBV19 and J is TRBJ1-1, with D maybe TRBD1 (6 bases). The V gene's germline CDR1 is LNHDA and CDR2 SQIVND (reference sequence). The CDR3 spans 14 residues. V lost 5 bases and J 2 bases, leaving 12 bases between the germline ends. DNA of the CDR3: TGTGCCAGTAGTGTACAGGGATTCAACACTGAAGCTTTCTTT. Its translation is CASSVQGFNTEAFF.

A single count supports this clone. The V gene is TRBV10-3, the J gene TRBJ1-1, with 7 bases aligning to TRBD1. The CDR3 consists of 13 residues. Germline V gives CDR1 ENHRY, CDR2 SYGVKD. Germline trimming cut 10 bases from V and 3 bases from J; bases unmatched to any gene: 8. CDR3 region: CATKPTGDTEAFF. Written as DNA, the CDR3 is TGTGCCACTAAACCAACAGGGGACACTGAAGCTTTCTTT.

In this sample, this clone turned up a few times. CDR3 DNA: TGTGCCAGCAGACAGGGGGCCCTCGGGGCTTTCTTT. Protein sequence: CASRQGALGAFF. The chain is built from TRBV2 and TRBJ1-1; 9 bases are a match to TRBD1. The V segment lost 6 bases and the J segment 11 bases; nucleotides outside the gene matches: 7. The germline V gene has CDR1 SNHLY and CDR2 FYNNEI. The CDR3 consists of 12 residues.

The CDR3 spells CASSPGSGQETQYF. The CDR3, as DNA: TGTGCCAGCAGCCCCGGTTCGGGGCAAGAGACCCAGTACTTC. The chain uses TRBV7-2 and TRBJ2-5; a weak D match, TRBD2 (5 bases). Trimming left V 5 bases short and J 2 bases short, with 12 bases between. The CDR3 is made up of 14 amino acids. The germline gives CDR1 SGHTA, CDR2 FQGNSA.

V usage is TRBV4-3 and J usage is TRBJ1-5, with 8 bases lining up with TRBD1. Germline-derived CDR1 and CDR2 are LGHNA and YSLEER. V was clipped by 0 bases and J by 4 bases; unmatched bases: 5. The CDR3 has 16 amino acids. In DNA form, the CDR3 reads TGCGCCAGCAGCCAAGAACTAAACAGGGGGAATCAGCCCCAGCATTTT. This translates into CASSQELNRGNQPQHF.